Included here is one TCR beta chain sequence, with context. Its antigen is undetermined. The data were obtained in a study of metastatic and nonmetastatic thyroid tumors. Across the study: Peripheral blood and tumor or nodule samples from malignant and benign thyroid patients were compared. Overall study results and limits: TCR beta diversity was reportedly significantly higher in malignant thyroid tumors than benign nodules, in blood and tumor.

Authors' methods: To classify distant metastasis in papillary thyroid cancer, a model was built from CDR3 differences across clinicopathological groups. TCRdb called clones again from the PCR reads with MiXCR. These V and J calls rely on TCRdb rather than the paper's analysis. This sample yields around 31,000 clones, of which roughly 22% are seen a single time; less than 4% belongs to the top ten. The entire patient cohort was treatment-naive prior to thyroid surgery. The clonotype was recovered from a male donor with papillary thyroid cancer or a benign thyroid nodule (not recorded which). Some clones in this sample may be carry-over from other donors' samples. Sequencing was carried out using tumor tissue.

CDR3 bases: TGTGCCAGCACGGACAGATTCACAGATACGCAGTATTTT. Translated, it gives CASTDRFTDTQYF. The chain carries TRBV6-2 or TRBV6-3 and TRBJ2-3, with D maybe TRBD1 (6 bases). The CDR3 has 13 residues. Germline V gene data show CDR1 as MNHEY and CDR2 as SVGEGT. The V and J ends lost 7 bases and 2 bases respectively, with 10 bases between them.